This T cell receptor (beta chain) was found in a study of vaccination effects on CD4 cells after COVID-19. Ahead of sequencing, the ViraFEST assay grew antigen-specific CD4+ T cells using viral peptide pools. Culture lasted 10 days before CD4+ T cell isolation. People in the vaccine group had not been infected with SARS-CoV-2 before, and their nucleocapsid antibodies were negative. Wells of two million PBMC each were grown with about 9.8 IU/ml IL-2 and approximately 9.6 ug/ml peptides. Cultures got half-medium changes with IL-2 on days 3 and 7. Some clones are missing from TCRdb's copy, which holds only in-frame ones; the method was immunoSEQ multiplex PCR. The sample carries around 60,000 clones, about 72% recorded once. Points on this clone: What it binds is not known.

The CDR3 consists of 16 residues. CDR1 and CDR2 from the germline V gene are GTSNPN and SVGIG (reference sequence). Trimming removed 2 bases at V and 10 bases at J, with 21 bases between. Study findings and constraints: Missing from the study were early post-infection timepoints, and its convalescent patients were few. Vaccine- and infection-induced clones showed marked clonal contraction late following vaccination.

Material: CD4+ T cells from PBMCs cultured with HCoV-NL63 spike peptides, obtained before COVID-19 vaccination. The origin of this receptor is a human donor who received a COVID-19 vaccine. The rearrangement joins TRBV30 to TRBJ1-6; weak D call: TRBD1 (5 bases). The CDR3, as DNA: TGTGCCTGGAGTAAAATCAGGGTCGGGGTTGACTCACCCCTCCACTTT. This gives the protein CAWSKIRVGVDSPLHF.